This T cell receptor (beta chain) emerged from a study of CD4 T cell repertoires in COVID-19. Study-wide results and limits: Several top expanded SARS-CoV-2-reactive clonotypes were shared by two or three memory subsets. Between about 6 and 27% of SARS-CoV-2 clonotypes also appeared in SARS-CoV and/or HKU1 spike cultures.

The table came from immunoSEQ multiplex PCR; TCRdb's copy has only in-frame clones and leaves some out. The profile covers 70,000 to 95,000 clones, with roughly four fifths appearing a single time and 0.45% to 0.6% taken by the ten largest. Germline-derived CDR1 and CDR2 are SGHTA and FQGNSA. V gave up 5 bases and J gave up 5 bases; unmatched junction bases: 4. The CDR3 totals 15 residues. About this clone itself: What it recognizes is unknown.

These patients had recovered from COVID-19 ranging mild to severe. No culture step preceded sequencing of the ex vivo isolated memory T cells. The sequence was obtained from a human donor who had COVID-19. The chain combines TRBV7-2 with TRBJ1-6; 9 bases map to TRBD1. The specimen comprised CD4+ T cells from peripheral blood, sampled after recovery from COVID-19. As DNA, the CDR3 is TGTGCCAGCAGCGCGAGGACAGGGGATAATTCACCCCTCCACTTT. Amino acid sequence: CASSARTGDNSPLHF.